A single sample gave rise to the 24 T cell receptor beta chains below, sequenced in a study of identifying expanded T cells in peripheral blood. Here immunoSEQ multiplex PCR was the method, and the copy in TCRdb shows in-frame clones only, minus some. Among 70,000 or so clones listed, 85% to 90% were seen once. Sample: blood. The receptors come from a person aged 18-70 years in good health.

This chain connects TRBV7-2 to TRBJ1-1, with D uncertain. The CDR3 is 14 residues long. Germline V gene data show CDR1 as SGHTA and CDR2 as FQGNSA. Trimming removed 5 bases at V and 10 bases at J, with 20 bases between. In DNA, the CDR3 is TGTGCCAGCAGCCTTAAGGTTACCGGGTCTTCAGCTTTCTTT. Amino acid sequence: CASSLKVTGSSAFF.

This chain joins TRBV9 and TRBJ2-1; D not certain. The V end was cut by 0 bases, the J end by 0 bases, with 7 bases between. Germline values: CDR1 SGDLS, CDR2 YYNGEE. CDR3 length: 15 residues. Written as DNA, the CDR3 is TGTGCCAGCAGCGTAGGACGGAGCTCCTACAATGAGCAGTTCTTC. Its translation: CASSVGRSSYNEQFF. The whole variable domain, filled in from reference TRBV9 and TRBJ2-1, reads DSGVTQTPKHLITATGQRVTLRCSPRSGDLSVYWYQQSLDQGLQFLIQYYNGEERAKGNILERFSAQQFPDLHSELNLSSLELGDSALYFCASSVGRSSYNEQFFGPGTRLTVL.

V is TRBV29-1 and J is TRBJ1-3; D is unresolved. The CDR3 is 15 residues long. The germline CDR1 and CDR2 sequences are SQVTM and ANQGSEA. Trimming cost V 6 bases and J 0 bases, with 15 bases left between them. The CDR3 nucleotides are TGCAGCGTGATATCTGGCACCAACTCTGGAAACACCATATATTTT. Its translation is CSVISGTNSGNTIYF.

The genes are TRBV7-9 and TRBJ1-1; 7 nucleotides agree with TRBD1. Germline V gene data show CDR1 as SEHNR and CDR2 as FQNEAQ (reference sequence). V lost 4 bases, J lost 9 bases, and 11 bases stayed unmatched. This CDR3 is built from 14 residues. CDR3 nucleotide sequence: TGTGCCAGCAGCTCGGACGGGACAGCCGGAAAAGCTTTCTTT. As protein: CASSSDGTAGKAFF.

The chain carries TRBV25-1 and TRBJ2-5; D gene uncertain. The CDR3 has 12 residues. V lost 3 bases and J 9 bases, leaving 11 bases between the germline ends. Per the germline V gene, CDR1 is MGHDK and CDR2 is SYGVNS. CDR3 nucleotides: TGTGCCAGCAGTGAGGTGCGTGGGGCCCAGTACTTC. Translating it yields CASSEVRGAQYF.

The rearrangement links TRBV7-6 to TRBJ2-1, with D perhaps matching TRBD1 or TRBD2 (5 bases each). The germline gives CDR1 SGHVS, CDR2 FNYEAQ. The CDR3 has 14 amino acids. Trimming left V 5 bases short and J 10 bases short, with 18 bases between. The DNA of the CDR3 is TGTGCCAGCAGCCCCGGGACCGCCGGAGCCGAGCAGTTCTTC. This gives the protein CASSPGTAGAEQFF.

The J gene is TRBJ1-6, the V gene TRBV30; D might be TRBD1 (6 bases). Germline lookup yields CDR1 GTSNPN and CDR2 SVGIG (reference sequence). The CDR3 is made up of 15 amino acids. The V gene lost 1 base and the J gene lost 3 bases, with 10 bases spanning the gap. The CDR3 DNA reads TGTGCCTGGAGTGGGCAGGGGAGCTATAATTCACCCCTCCACTTT. Amino acid sequence: CAWSGQGSYNSPLHF.

This clone was seen once. This CDR3 is also generated by other DNA sequences in the sample. The chain recombines TRBV7-2 with TRBJ1-1; no firm D call. Germline V gene sequence: CDR1 SGHTA, CDR2 FQGNSA. This CDR3 is built from 16 residues. Deletions cut 0 bases from V and 0 bases from J, with 11 bases between. CDR3: CASSLAPAGMNTEAFF. Written as DNA, the CDR3 is TGTGCCAGCAGCTTAGCCCCGGCAGGCATGAACACTGAAGCTTTCTTT. Using reference TRBV7-2 and TRBJ1-1 for the parts outside the CDR3, the full variable domain is GAGVSQSPSNKVTEKGKDVELRCDPISGHTALYWYRQSLGQGLEFLIYFQGNSAPDKSGLPSDRFSAERTGGSVSTLTIQRTQQEDSAVYLCASSLAPAGMNTEAFFGQGTRLTVV.

J is TRBJ1-1 and V is TRBV6-1; no clear D. This CDR3 is 10 amino acids long. Germline V gives CDR1 MNHNS, CDR2 SASEGT. V was shortened by 8 bases and J by 7 bases, with 8 bases between the two germline ends. CDR3 in amino acids: CASWRVEAFF. In DNA, the CDR3 is TGTGCCAGCTGGAGGGTTGAAGCTTTCTTT.

J is TRBJ2-3 and V is TRBV7-2; no reliable D call. This CDR3 comprises 15 residues. The germline gives CDR1 SGHTA, CDR2 FQGNSA. The V end was cut by 5 bases, the J end by 2 bases, with 14 bases between. The CDR3 DNA reads TGTGCCAGCAGCCCGAGGCCGTATCTCACAGATACGCAGTATTTT. Protein product: CASSPRPYLTDTQYF.

This clone has only one observation. The genes are TRBV18 and TRBJ2-2; TRBD2 matches 7 bases. Per the germline V gene, CDR1 is KGHSH and CDR2 is LQKENI. The CDR3 consists of 17 residues. V gave up 2 bases and J gave up 0 bases; unmatched junction bases: 6. The DNA for the CDR3 is TGTGCCAGCTCACCATTCTACCTAGCGGCGAACACCGGGGAGCTGTTTTTT. Amino acid sequence: CASSPFYLAANTGELFF.

This clone has just one count. The chain carries TRBV10-3 and TRBJ1-5; D unclear. Germline V gene sequence: CDR1 ENHRY, CDR2 SYGVKD. The V end was cut by 0 bases, the J end by 0 bases, with 6 bases between. CDR3 size: 15 residues. In DNA form, the CDR3 reads TGTGCCATCAGTGAGTCGCAGAATAGCAATCAGCCCCAGCATTTT. Protein sequence: CAISESQNSNQPQHF.

This chain links TRBV6-5 with TRBJ1-3; unclear D gene. Trimming took 5 bases from V and 0 from J, leaving 8 bases between them. Germline assignment: CDR1 MNHEY and CDR2 SVGAGI. There are 14 residues in the CDR3. The CDR3 coding sequence is TGTGCCAGCAGTGCACAGATCTCTGGAAACACCATATATTTT. As protein: CASSAQISGNTIYF.

About this clone: One end of the junction is discordant with germline, which a read error may explain. The V call is TRBV2, the J call TRBJ1-4; a possible D gene is TRBD1 (5 bases). CDR3 length: 16 residues. Germline CDR1 and CDR2: SNHLY and FYNNEI. CDR3: CASSEVIPGRNEKLFF. The CDR3 nucleotides read TGTGCCAGCAGCGAAGTAATCCCGGGACGGAATGAAAAACTGTTTTTT.

The chain links TRBV6-1 to TRBJ2-7; D remains ambiguous. Trimming took 10 bases from V and 3 from J, leaving 13 bases between them. Per the germline V gene, CDR1 is MNHNS and CDR2 is SASEGT. This CDR3 is built from 12 residues. This chain's CDR3 is CATSDRVYEQYF. The CDR3 bases are TGTGCCACTTCGGACCGGGTCTACGAGCAGTACTTC.

This chain connects TRBV28 to TRBJ1-5; D gene uncertain. This CDR3 region has 16 residues. In germline, CDR1 is MDHEN, CDR2 SYDVKM. Trimming stripped 6 bases from V and 2 bases from J, with 17 bases between. CDR3 loop: CASSHLLGLGNQPQHF. CDR3 nucleotide sequence: TGTGCCAGCAGCCACCTTTTAGGCTTGGGCAATCAGCCCCAGCATTTT.

The chain uses TRBV5-4 and TRBJ2-3; possible D gene TRBD2, 7 bases. Germline values: CDR1 SGHNT, CDR2 YYREEE (reference sequence). There are 15 residues in the CDR3. Trimming left V 6 bases short and J 4 bases short, with 18 bases between. The CDR3 sequence: CASNPSWGGADTQYF. Written as DNA, the CDR3 is TGTGCCAGCAACCCCTCTTGGGGGGGCGCAGATACGCAGTATTTT.

V is TRBV28 and J is TRBJ2-3, with 8 bases matching TRBD1. Germline V gives CDR1 MDHEN, CDR2 SYDVKM. The CDR3 runs to 17 residues. V lost 4 bases to trimming and J lost 2 bases; unmatched junction nucleotides: 11. DNA of the CDR3: TGTGCCAGCAGTTCCCGGGGAGACAGGGGACCCACAGATACGCAGTATTTT. Its protein product is CASSSRGDRGPTDTQYF. The whole variable domain, remainder taken from reference TRBV28 and TRBJ2-3, is DVKVTQSSRYLVKRTGEKVFLECVQDMDHENMFWYRQDPGLGLRLIYFSYDVKMKEKGDIPEGYSVSREKKERFSLILESASTNQTSMYLCASSSRGDRGPTDTQYFGPGTRLTVL.

V gene TRBV5-1 combines with J gene TRBJ2-4; TRBD2 matches 7 bases. Germline values: CDR1 SGHRS, CDR2 YFSETQ. Losses at the gene ends were 1 base for V and 2 bases for J; bases not matched to a gene: 9. The CDR3 sequence is 17 residues long. The CDR3 protein is CASSLWARGSTKNIQYF. CDR3 DNA sequence: TGCGCCAGCAGCTTGTGGGCGCGCGGGAGTACCAAAAACATTCAGTACTTC.

This rearrangement joins TRBV21-1 to TRBJ2-5; whether TRBD2, the table's D call, matches the DNA was not checked. TRBV21-1 is assigned pseudogene status. The CDR3 spans 15 residues. CDR3: CASSKGGGSRKTQYF. The CDR3 DNA sequence: TGTGCCAGCAGCAAAGGTGGCGGGAGTCGGAAGACCCAGTACTTC.

This clone was observed a few times. V is TRBV7-3 and J is TRBJ1-6, with 8 bases lining up with TRBD1. The ends lost 5 bases at V and 7 bases at J; junction bases unmatched: 13. From germline, CDR1 is SGHTA and CDR2 FQGTGA. The CDR3 spans 17 residues. CDR3 loop: CASSPDRGLGANSPLHF. CDR3 DNA sequence: TGTGCCAGCAGCCCAGACAGGGGATTAGGGGCCAATTCACCCCTCCACTTT.

The chain is built from TRBV4-2 and TRBJ2-2; D is possibly TRBD2 (5 bases). The CDR3 runs to 15 residues. Germline CDR1 is LGHNA and CDR2 is YNFKEQ. Trimming stripped 0 bases from V and 2 bases from J, with 7 bases between. CDR3 DNA sequence: TGTGCCAGCAGCCAAGACCGGGGAAACACCGGGGAGCTGTTTTTT. This encodes CASSQDRGNTGELFF.

The CDR3 reads CAWVTGWSTGELFF. The CDR3 bases are TGTGCCTGGGTGACAGGGTGGAGCACCGGGGAGCTGTTTTTT. The chain uses TRBV30 and TRBJ2-2; 7 bases map to TRBD1. This CDR3 spans 14 amino acids. The V and J ends lost 5 bases and 4 bases, in that order; junction bases with no gene match: 7. Germline CDR1 GTSNPN, CDR2 SVGIG (reference sequence).

The gene calls are TRBV6-5 and TRBJ2-5; no clear D. CDR1 MNHEY and CDR2 SVGAGI come from the germline V gene. V shed 2 bases and J shed 4 bases, with 8 bases lying between them. The CDR3 totals 13 residues. The CDR3 DNA sequence: TGTGCCAGCAGTTACAGGAGCCCAGAGACCCAGTACTTC. This translates into CASSYRSPETQYF.